Listed below are T cell receptor beta chains from one sample, sequenced in a study of T cell responses to AZD1222 COVID-19 vaccine. Clones were sequenced by immunoSEQ multiplex PCR, and TCRdb holds only the in-frame ones, with some missing. The profile shows about 150,000 clones, approximately 91% of them singletons. The sequenced sample was peripheral blood, obtained 28 days after the second AZD1222 dose. These receptors came from an adult who received the AZD1222 COVID-19 vaccine. Each CDR3 is given with its conserved first and last residue. Each record gives: V gene, CDR3 length, clone size, J gene, D gene, CDR3 DNA, CDR3 protein. A D gene is named only where the DNA matches it firmly. Not all rows give a size; the values are once, few, many and, for expanded clones, a class.

TRBV5-6	14	NA	TRBJ2-7	NA	TGTGCCAGCAGCTCAGGACTCTACCCGTACGAGCAGTACTTC	CASSSGLYPYEQYF
TRBV2	13	NA	TRBJ1-5	NA	TGTGCCAGCAACAGAGAGCAGAATCAGCCCCAGCATTTT	CASNREQNQPQHF
TRBV7-2	15	NA	TRBJ2-2	NA	TGTGCCAGCAGCTTATCCTTGGCGAGCAACGGGGAGCTGTTTTTT	CASSLSLASNGELFF
TRBV30	14	NA	TRBJ1-5	NA	TGTGCCTGGAGAATGGCGTGGGCCAATCAGCCCCAGCATTTT	CAWRMAWANQPQHF
TRBV10-3	16	NA	TRBJ1-4	NA	TGTGCCATCAGTGGGGGGTTGACGTCAACTAATGAAAAACTGTTTTTT	CAISGGLTSTNEKLFF
TRBV13	14	NA	TRBJ2-7	TRBD1	TGTGCCAGCAGCCCCGGGACAGCGAACTACGAGCAGTACTTC	CASSPGTANYEQYF
TRBV7-3	18	NA	TRBJ2-1	NA	TGTGCCAGCAGCTCAGCTTTTGGGCGGGGGCATCTTTACAATGAGCAGTTCTTC	CASSSAFGRGHLYNEQFF
TRBV5-1	16	NA	TRBJ1-4	TRBD1	TGCGCCAGCAGCCAGCTACGGGGACAGGGGGATGAAAAACTGTTTTTT	CASSQLRGQGDEKLFF
TRBV3-1/TRBV3-2	13	NA	TRBJ2-3	NA	TGTGCCAGCAGCCCCATGGGTTATGATACGCAGTATTTT	CASSPMGYDTQYF
TRBV6-4	12	NA	TRBJ1-1	NA	TGTGCCAGCTCCTCTTCGGTCGGAGAAGCTTTCTTT	CASSSSVGEAFF
TRBV3-1/TRBV3-2	16	NA	TRBJ1-4	NA	TGTGCCAGCAGCTCTTCCCGGGCCCCAGGAGGAGAAAAACTGTTTTTT	CASSSSRAPGGEKLFF
TRBV6-4	20	once	TRBJ2-5	TRBD2	TGTGCCAGCAGTGACTCACGAGGAAGGCGGGAGGGCCGGGTCCAAGAGACCCAGTACTTC	CASSDSRGRREGRVQETQYF
TRBV5-4	16	NA	TRBJ2-3	TRBD2	TGTGCCAGCAGCCCGTCTACTAGCGGGAGGACCGATACGCAGTATTTT	CASSPSTSGRTDTQYF
TRBV5-1	19	NA	TRBJ2-1	TRBD2	TGCGCCAGCAGTACGGCCCGAGCGGGGGGGTCCGTTTTCGGCGATGAGCAGTTCTTC	CASSTARAGGSVFGDEQFF
TRBV27	15	once	TRBJ1-2	TRBD1	TGTGCCAGCAGTTCCTACAGGGGGATCACCAATGGCTACACCTTC	CASSSYRGITNGYTF
TRBV18	18	NA	TRBJ2-7	NA	TGTGCCAGCTCACCACTTCCGCCCCAGGGTATTGCTATTTACGAGCAGTACTTC	CASSPLPPQGIAIYEQYF
TRBV3-1/TRBV3-2	19	NA	TRBJ2-5	TRBD2	TGTGCCAGCAGCCAAGGAACCCCTAGCGGGAGCGCTCTCGGGGAGACCCAGTACTTC	CASSQGTPSGSALGETQYF
TRBV15	18	once	TRBJ2-1	NA	TGTGCCACCAGCAGAGGTCTACGCCACAGGGTCCTTGGCAATGAGCAGTTCTTC	CATSRGLRHRVLGNEQFF
TRBV29-1	14	NA	TRBJ1-2	NA	TGCAGCGTAGGAGCAGGCAGGCCCAACTATGGCTACACCTTC	CSVGAGRPNYGYTF
TRBV12-3/TRBV12-4	13	NA	TRBJ1-5	NA	TGTACCAGCAATGGCGAGGTCGGTCAGCCCCAGCATTTT	CTSNGEVGQPQHF
TRBV4-1	16	few	TRBJ2-1	NA	TGCGCCAGCAGCCAAGGAGGGGGAGTCTCCTACAATGAGCAGTTCTTC	CASSQGGGVSYNEQFF
TRBV12-3/TRBV12-4	12	NA	TRBJ2-7	NA	TGTGCCAGTCAGGACAGTCCCTACGAGCAGTACTTC	CASQDSPYEQYF
TRBV15	16	NA	TRBJ2-5	TRBD1	TGTGCCACCAGCCGGGGACAGGGGCAGAGTTATGAGACCCAGTACTTC	CATSRGQGQSYETQYF
TRBV12-3/TRBV12-4	11	once	TRBJ1-1	NA	TGTGCCAGCAGTCGACAGCTTGAAGCTTTCTTT	CASSRQLEAFF
TRBV7-9	16	NA	TRBJ2-2	NA	TGTGCCAGCAGCTTAGCGCAAATGGGTTACACCGGGGAGCTGTTTTTT	CASSLAQMGYTGELFF
TRBV29-1	12	NA	TRBJ1-4	NA	TGCAGCGTTGAAGTGGTAGGGGAAAAACTGTTTTTT	CSVEVVGEKLFF
TRBV6-5	12	NA	TRBJ1-1	TRBD1	TGTGCCAGCAGATCCGACAGGGTAGAGGCTTTCTTT	CASRSDRVEAFF
TRBV25-1	15	NA	TRBJ1-4	TRBD1	TGTGCCAGCAGTCAAATCGCAGGGGGAAATGAAAAACTGTTTTTT	CASSQIAGGNEKLFF
TRBV19	16	NA	TRBJ1-5	NA	TGTGCCAGTAGTATAGAAGCTGGGGGGCGCAATCAGCCCCAGCATTTT	CASSIEAGGRNQPQHF
TRBV12-3/TRBV12-4	12	NA	TRBJ2-1	NA	TGTGCCAGCAGGTCTCCAGGGAATGAGCAGTTCTTC	CASRSPGNEQFF
TRBV7-9	16	NA	TRBJ2-1	TRBD2	TGTGCCAGCAGCTTATCCCTAGCGGGCTCCTACAATGAGCAGTTCTTC	CASSLSLAGSYNEQFF
TRBV28	13	NA	TRBJ2-7	TRBD2	TGTGCCAGCAGTTTAGCGGGAGGTTCCGAGCAGTACTTC	CASSLAGGSEQYF
TRBV12-3/TRBV12-4	12	few	TRBJ1-1	NA	TGTGCCAGCAGCCAGGGGAACACTGAAGCTTTCTTT	CASSQGNTEAFF
TRBV27	14	NA	TRBJ2-1	NA	TGTGCCAGCAGTACCCCTACTAGGATCGGTGAGCAGTTCTTC	CASSTPTRIGEQFF
TRBV3-1/TRBV3-2	14	NA	TRBJ2-7	TRBD1	TGTGCCAGCAGCCAGCCGGGACAGCTCTACGAGCAGTACTTC	CASSQPGQLYEQYF
TRBV19	13	NA	TRBJ1-1	NA	TGTGCCAGTAGTCCACGGGACGTAAGTGAAGCTTTCTTT	CASSPRDVSEAFF
TRBV6-5	14	NA	TRBJ2-4	NA	TGTGCCAGCGTTTTTTCCGGGGTAGTAAACATTCAGTACTTC	CASVFSGVVNIQYF
TRBV19	14	NA	TRBJ2-7	NA	TGTGCCAGTAAGACGTCGAGCGGAACCTACGAGCAGTACTTC	CASKTSSGTYEQYF
TRBV7-9	15	once	TRBJ2-7	TRBD1	TGTGCCAGCAGCCCGGGGACAGGGGGCTTATACGAGCAGTACTTC	CASSPGTGGLYEQYF
TRBV13	15	NA	TRBJ2-7	TRBD1	TGTGCCAGCAGCTTACCGACAGGGGGTTCCTACGAGCAGTACTTC	CASSLPTGGSYEQYF
TRBV10-3	13	NA	TRBJ1-1	NA	TGTGCCATCAGTGGCGCAGGGAGCACTGAAGCTTTCTTT	CAISGAGSTEAFF
TRBV6-2/TRBV6-3	15	NA	TRBJ2-1	NA	TGTGCCAGCAGTTTTGTGGGACCTATCTACAATGAGCAGTTCTTC	CASSFVGPIYNEQFF
TRBV6-2/TRBV6-3	15	NA	TRBJ1-6	NA	TGTGCCAGCAGTGACCGAGCAGGCTATAATTCACCCCTCCACTTT	CASSDRAGYNSPLHF
TRBV4-1	13	NA	TRBJ2-7	TRBD2	TGCGCCAGCAGCCAAGGACTAGCGGATGAGCAGTACTTC	CASSQGLADEQYF
TRBV5-4	15	NA	TRBJ1-1	NA	TGTGCCAGCAGCTTGGAGGGAGCCATGAACACTGAAGCTTTCTTT	CASSLEGAMNTEAFF
TRBV7-9	15	few	TRBJ2-1	NA	TGTGCCAGCAGCTCCGACAGAGTCTCCTACAATGAGCAGTTCTTC	CASSSDRVSYNEQFF
TRBV7-2	13	NA	TRBJ1-2	TRBD1	TGTGCCAGCAGTTTGACAGGGGACTATGGCTACACCTTC	CASSLTGDYGYTF
TRBV7-6	15	NA	TRBJ2-2	NA	TGTGCCAGCAGCTTGGGGAGCGGTAGCACCGGGGAGCTGTTTTTT	CASSLGSGSTGELFF
TRBV4-1	17	NA	TRBJ2-1	TRBD2	TGCGCCAGCAGCCAAGATACGCGGCTAGCGGGGGGCGATGAGCAGTTCTTC	CASSQDTRLAGGDEQFF
TRBV15	13	NA	TRBJ2-1	NA	TGTGCCACCAGCAGGGCCTGGACGGATTTGCTGTTCTTC	CATSRAWTDLLFF
TRBV6-5	14	NA	TRBJ1-5	NA	TGTGCCAGCAGTTCAGGGGCCGGCAATCAGCCCCAGCATTTT	CASSSGAGNQPQHF
TRBV7-2	15	once	TRBJ2-5	NA	TGTGCCAGCAGCTTAGACGGCAGGGGTCAAGAGACCCAGTACTTC	CASSLDGRGQETQYF
TRBV5-1	11	NA	TRBJ2-7	NA	TGCGCCAGCAGCCTAAAGTACGAGCAGTACTTC	CASSLKYEQYF
TRBV29-1	12	NA	TRBJ1-2	NA	TGCAGCGTTTTGCAGTTTAACTATGGCTACACCTTC	CSVLQFNYGYTF
TRBV7-9	17	once	TRBJ2-7	TRBD2	TGTGCCAGCAGCCGCGCCGGGACTAGCGGGGTCTCCTACGAGCAGTACTTC	CASSRAGTSGVSYEQYF
TRBV7-2	13	NA	TRBJ2-7	NA	TGTGCCAGCAGCTTAGGCCCAGGATACGAGCAGTACTTC	CASSLGPGYEQYF
TRBV5-6	11	NA	TRBJ2-7	NA	TGTGCCAGCAGCTATATTGGGGAGCAGTACTTC	CASSYIGEQYF
TRBV7-6	14	NA	TRBJ1-3	NA	TGTGCCAGCATAGAAAGGGGCTCTGGAAACACCATATATTTT	CASIERGSGNTIYF
TRBV13	13	NA	TRBJ1-2	NA	TGTGCCAGCAGCTTAATTAGAGGGAGTGGCTACACCTTC	CASSLIRGSGYTF